This T cell receptor (beta chain) appears in the sequencing data of a study of blood T cell repertoires in COVID-19. Study-wide context: Sites across the United States, Italy and Spain contributed samples from acute and convalescent COVID-19. PBMCs, B-cell-depleted T cells, or T cells were the source of the cDNA or gDNA that made up the material.

CDR3 length: 17 residues. The V and J ends lost 2 bases and 0 bases respectively, with 17 bases between them. From germline, CDR1 is SGHDT and CDR2 YYEEEE. Per the study methods: Scientists estimated how many nucleated cells there were by amplifying reference gene primers. Measured with immunoSEQ multiplex PCR; TCRdb has only the in-frame clones, and not every one. V and J calls plus clone size are reproduced from that table; the DNA served to infer D and trimming. Of some 120,000 clones in the sample, more than 75% are singletons; the top ten hold around 20%. The chain recombines TRBV5-6 with TRBJ1-1, with D maybe TRBD1 (6 bases). This clonotype originated in a woman in her fifties or sixties who had recovered from COVID-19. The sequenced material came from peripheral blood. The CDR3 loop reads CASSLSLGTLMNTEAFF. The CDR3 nucleotides are TGTGCCAGCAGCTTATCTTTGGGGACACTAATGAACACTGAAGCTTTCTTT. Full variable domain (rest looked up from reference TRBV5-6 and TRBJ1-1): DAGVTQSPTHLIKTRGQQVTLRCSPKSGHDTVSWYQQALGQGPQFIFQYYEEEERQRGNFPDRFSGHQFPNYSSELNVNALLLGDSALYLCASSLSLGTLMNTEAFFGQGTRLTVV.